This TCR beta chain was identified during a study of OX40 agonist ivuxolimab in advanced cancers. The overall study: Patients received the agonistic anti-OX40 (CD134) antibody ivuxolimab. Every 2 weeks, patients received ivuxolimab intravenously, dosed at 0.01 to 10 mg/kg.

Using immunoSEQ multiplex PCR, the repertoire was profiled, and TCRdb retains in-frame clones only, with some absent. The sample has more than 50,000 clones, 85% seen once. For this clone: What it recognizes is unknown.

V dropped 1 base and J dropped 5 bases, with 18 bases sitting between them. From germline, CDR1 is SGHTA and CDR2 FQGTGA. The CDR3 is made up of 17 amino acids. Patients were ineligible given autoimmune disease history or systemic immunosuppression. General study results and limits: No determination was made of the antigen specificity of the expanded peripheral T cells.

The genes are TRBV7-3 and TRBJ2-1, with D possibly matching TRBD2 (6 bases). The starting material was CD4+ or CD8+ T cells sorted from blood, obtained in a trial of the OX40 agonist ivuxolimab. The receptor was derived from an adult with an advanced solid tumor such as melanoma, head and neck, liver or kidney cancer. The CDR3 bases are TGTGCCAGCAGCTTAAAGAAACGGGGACTCTCGGACAATGAGCAGTTCTTC. It is translated as CASSLKKRGLSDNEQFF.